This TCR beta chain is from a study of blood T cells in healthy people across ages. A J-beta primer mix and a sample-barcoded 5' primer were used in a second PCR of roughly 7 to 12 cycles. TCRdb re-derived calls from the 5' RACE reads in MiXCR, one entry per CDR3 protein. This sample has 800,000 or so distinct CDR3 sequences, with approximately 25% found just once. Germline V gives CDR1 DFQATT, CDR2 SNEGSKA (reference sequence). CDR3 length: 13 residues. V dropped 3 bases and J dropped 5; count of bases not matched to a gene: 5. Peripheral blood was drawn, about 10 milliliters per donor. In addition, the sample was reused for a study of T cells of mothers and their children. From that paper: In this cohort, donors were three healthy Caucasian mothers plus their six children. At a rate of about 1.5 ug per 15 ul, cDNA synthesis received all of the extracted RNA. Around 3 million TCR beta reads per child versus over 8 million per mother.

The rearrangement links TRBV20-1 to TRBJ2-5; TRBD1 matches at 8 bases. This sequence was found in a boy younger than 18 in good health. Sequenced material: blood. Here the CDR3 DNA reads TGCAGTGCTAGCCCAGGGGGCAGGGAGACCCAGTACTTC. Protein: CSASPGGRETQYF.